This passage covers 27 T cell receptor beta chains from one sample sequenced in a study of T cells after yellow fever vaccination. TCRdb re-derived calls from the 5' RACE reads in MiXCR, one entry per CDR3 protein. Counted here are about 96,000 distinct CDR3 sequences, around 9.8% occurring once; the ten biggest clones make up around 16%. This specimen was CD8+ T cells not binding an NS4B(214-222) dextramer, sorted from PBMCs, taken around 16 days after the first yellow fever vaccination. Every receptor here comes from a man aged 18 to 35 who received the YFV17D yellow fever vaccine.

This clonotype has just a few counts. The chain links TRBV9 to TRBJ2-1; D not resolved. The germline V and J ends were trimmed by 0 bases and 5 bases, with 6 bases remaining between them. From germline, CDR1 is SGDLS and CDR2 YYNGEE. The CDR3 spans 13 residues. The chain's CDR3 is CASSVGGHNEQFF. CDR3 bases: TGTGCCAGCAGCGTAGGAGGACACAATGAGCAGTTCTTC.

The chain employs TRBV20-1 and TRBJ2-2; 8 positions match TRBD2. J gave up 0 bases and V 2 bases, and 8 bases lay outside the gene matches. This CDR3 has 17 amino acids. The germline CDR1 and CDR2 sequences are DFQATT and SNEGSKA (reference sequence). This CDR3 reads CSARPYSGAPNTGELFF. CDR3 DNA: TGCAGTGCTAGACCCTATAGCGGGGCCCCGAACACCGGGGAGCTGTTTTTT.

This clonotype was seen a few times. CDR3 sequence: CASSRGKNGELFF. The CDR3 coding sequence is TGTGCCAGCAGCCGTGGGAAGAACGGGGAGCTGTTTTTT. The chain joins TRBV6-6 to TRBJ2-2, with D unclear. Germline V CDR1 and CDR2: MNHNY, SVGAGI (reference sequence). The CDR3 sequence is 13 residues long. With 6 bases removed from V and 7 bases from J, the gap between germline ends came to 12 bases.

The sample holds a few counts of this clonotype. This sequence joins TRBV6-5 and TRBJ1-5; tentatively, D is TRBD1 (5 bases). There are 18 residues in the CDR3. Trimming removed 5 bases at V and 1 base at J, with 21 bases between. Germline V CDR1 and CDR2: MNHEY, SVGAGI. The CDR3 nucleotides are TGTGCCAGCAGTCCGATCCGCCCTGGTGAGGGGAGCAATCAGCCCCAGCATTTT. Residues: CASSPIRPGEGSNQPQHF.

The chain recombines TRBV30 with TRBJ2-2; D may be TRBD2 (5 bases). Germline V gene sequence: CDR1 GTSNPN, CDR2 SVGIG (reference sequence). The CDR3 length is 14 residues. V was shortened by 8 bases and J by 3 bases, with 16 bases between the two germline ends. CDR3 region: CAALGERYTGELFF. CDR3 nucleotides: TGTGCCGCGCTTGGGGAGAGATACACCGGGGAGCTGTTTTTT.

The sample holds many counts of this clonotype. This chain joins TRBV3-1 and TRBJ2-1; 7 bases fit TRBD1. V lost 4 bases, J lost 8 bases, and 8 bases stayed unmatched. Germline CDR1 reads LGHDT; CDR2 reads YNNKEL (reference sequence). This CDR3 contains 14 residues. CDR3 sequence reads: CASSPRTGRDEQFF. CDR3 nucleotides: TGTGCCAGCAGCCCACGGACAGGACGCGATGAGCAGTTCTTC.

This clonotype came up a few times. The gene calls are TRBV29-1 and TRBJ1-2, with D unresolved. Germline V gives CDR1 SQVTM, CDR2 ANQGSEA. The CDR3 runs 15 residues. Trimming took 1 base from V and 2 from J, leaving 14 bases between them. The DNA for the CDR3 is TGCAGCGTTGAAGGAGGGATAGGAGAGAACTATGGCTACACCTTC. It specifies CSVEGGIGENYGYTF.

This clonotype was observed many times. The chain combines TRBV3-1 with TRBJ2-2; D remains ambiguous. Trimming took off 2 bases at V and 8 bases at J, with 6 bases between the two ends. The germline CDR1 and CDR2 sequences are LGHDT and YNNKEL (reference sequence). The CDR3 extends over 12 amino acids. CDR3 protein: CASSQLPGELFF. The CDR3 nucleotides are TGTGCCAGCAGCCAACTACCTGGGGAGCTGTTTTTT.

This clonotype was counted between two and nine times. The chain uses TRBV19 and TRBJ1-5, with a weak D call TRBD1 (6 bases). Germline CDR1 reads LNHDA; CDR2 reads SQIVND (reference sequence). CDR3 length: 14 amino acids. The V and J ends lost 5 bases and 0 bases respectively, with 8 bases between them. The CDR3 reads CASSGQNSNQPQHF. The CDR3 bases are TGTGCCAGTAGTGGACAGAATAGCAATCAGCCCCAGCATTTT.

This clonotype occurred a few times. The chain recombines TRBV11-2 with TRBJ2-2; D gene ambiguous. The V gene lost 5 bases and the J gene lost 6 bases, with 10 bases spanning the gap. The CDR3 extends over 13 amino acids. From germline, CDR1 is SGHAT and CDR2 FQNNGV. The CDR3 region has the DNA TGTGCCAGCAGCCTTGGTCATGCCGGGGAGCTGTTTTTT. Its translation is CASSLGHAGELFF.

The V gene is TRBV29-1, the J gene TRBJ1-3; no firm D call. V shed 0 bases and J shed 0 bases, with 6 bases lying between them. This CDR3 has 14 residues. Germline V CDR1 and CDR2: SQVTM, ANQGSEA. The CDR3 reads CSVEEPSSGNTIYF. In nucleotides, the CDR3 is TGCAGCGTTGAAGAACCGAGCTCTGGAAACACCATATATTTT.

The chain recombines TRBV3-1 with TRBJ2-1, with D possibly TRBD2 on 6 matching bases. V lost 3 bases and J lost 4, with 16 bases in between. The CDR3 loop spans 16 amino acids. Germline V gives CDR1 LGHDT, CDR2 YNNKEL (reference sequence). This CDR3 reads CASSQTGTHSYNEQFF. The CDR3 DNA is TGTGCCAGCAGCCAGACCGGGACTCACTCTTACAATGAGCAGTTCTTC.

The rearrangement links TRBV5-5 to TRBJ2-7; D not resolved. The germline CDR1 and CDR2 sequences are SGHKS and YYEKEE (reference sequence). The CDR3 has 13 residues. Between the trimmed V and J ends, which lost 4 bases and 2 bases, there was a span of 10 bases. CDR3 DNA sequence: TGTGCCAGCAGCCAGACCCTGGCCTACGAGCAGTACGTC. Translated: CASSQTLAYEQYV.

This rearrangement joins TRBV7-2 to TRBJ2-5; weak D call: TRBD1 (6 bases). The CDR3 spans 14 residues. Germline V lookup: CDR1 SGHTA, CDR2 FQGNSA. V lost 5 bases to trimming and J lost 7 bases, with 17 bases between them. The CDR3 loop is CASSQRQAVGTQYF. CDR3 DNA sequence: TGTGCCAGCAGCCAGAGACAGGCGGTGGGGACCCAGTACTTC.

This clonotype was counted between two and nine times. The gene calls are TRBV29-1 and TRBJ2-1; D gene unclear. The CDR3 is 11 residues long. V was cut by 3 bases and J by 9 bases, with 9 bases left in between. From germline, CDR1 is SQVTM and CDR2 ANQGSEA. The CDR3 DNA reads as TGCAGCGTTGATCAGGTTCCTGAGCAGTTCTTC. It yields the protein CSVDQVPEQFF.

The CDR3 bases are TGCGCCAGCAGCCAAGCAAGCGGAAACACCATATATTTT. Translated: CASSQASGNTIYF. The chain combines TRBV4-3 with TRBJ1-3; no definite D call. CDR1 LGHNA and CDR2 YSLEER come from the germline V gene. CDR3 length: 13 residues. Trimming cost V 1 base and J 4 bases, with 5 bases left between them.

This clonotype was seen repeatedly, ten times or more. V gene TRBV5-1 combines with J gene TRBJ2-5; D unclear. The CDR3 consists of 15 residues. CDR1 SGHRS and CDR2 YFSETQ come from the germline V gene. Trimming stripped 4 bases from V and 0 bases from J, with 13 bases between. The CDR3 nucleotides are TGCGCCAGCAGCCCGAGCAGGACGTACCAAGAGACCCAGTACTTC. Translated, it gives CASSPSRTYQETQYF.

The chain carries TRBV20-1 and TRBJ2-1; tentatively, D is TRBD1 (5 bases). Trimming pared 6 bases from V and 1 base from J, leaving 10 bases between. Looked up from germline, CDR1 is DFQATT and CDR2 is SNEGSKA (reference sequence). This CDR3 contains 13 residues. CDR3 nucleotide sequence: TGCAGTGCAAAAACAGGTTCCTACAATGAGCAGTTCTTC. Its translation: CSAKTGSYNEQFF.

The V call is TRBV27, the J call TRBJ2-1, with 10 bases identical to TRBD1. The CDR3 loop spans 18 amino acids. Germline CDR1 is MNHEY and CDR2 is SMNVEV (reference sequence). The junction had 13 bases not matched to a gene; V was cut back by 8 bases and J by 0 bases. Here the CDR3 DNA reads TGTGCCAGCGCGTCCGGGACAGGGGAATGGCTCTCCTACAATGAGCAGTTCTTC. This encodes CASASGTGEWLSYNEQFF.

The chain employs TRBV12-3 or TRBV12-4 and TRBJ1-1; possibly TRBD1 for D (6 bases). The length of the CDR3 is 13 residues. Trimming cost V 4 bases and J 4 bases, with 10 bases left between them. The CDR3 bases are TGTGCCAGCAGTTACTTAGGGGGCACTGAAGCTTTCTTT. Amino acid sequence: CASSYLGGTEAFF.

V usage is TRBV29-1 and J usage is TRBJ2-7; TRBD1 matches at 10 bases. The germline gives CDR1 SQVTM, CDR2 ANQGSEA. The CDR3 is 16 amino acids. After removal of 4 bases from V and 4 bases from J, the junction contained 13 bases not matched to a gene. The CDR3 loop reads CSVGMGGDRGFYEQYF. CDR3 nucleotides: TGCAGCGTTGGAATGGGAGGGGACAGGGGATTTTACGAGCAGTACTTC.

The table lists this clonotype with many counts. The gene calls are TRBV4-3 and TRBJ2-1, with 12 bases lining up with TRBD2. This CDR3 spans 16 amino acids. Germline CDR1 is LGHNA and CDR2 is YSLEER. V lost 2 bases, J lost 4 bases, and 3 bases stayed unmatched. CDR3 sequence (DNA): TGCGCCAGCAGCCAACTAGCGGGGGGGAATTACAATGAGCAGTTCTTC. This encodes CASSQLAGGNYNEQFF.

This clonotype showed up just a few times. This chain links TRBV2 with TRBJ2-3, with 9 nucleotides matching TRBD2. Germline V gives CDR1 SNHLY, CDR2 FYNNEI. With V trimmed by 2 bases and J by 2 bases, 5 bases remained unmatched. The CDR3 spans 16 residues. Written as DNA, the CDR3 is TGTGCCAGCAGTGAAAGCCTAGCGGGGATCACAGATACGCAGTATTTT. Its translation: CASSESLAGITDTQYF. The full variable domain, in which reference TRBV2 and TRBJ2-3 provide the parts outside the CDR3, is EPEVTQTPSHQVTQMGQEVILRCVPISNHLYFYWYRQILGQKVEFLVSFYNNEISEKSEIFDDQFSVERPDGSNFTLKIRSTKLEDSAMYFCASSESLAGITDTQYFGPGTRLTVL.

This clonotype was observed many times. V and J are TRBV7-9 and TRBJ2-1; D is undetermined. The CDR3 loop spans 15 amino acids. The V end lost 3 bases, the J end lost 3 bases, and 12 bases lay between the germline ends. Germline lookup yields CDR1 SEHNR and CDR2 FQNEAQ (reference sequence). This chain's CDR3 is CASSFPTGFYNEQFF. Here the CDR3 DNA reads TGTGCCAGCAGCTTTCCGACTGGTTTCTACAATGAGCAGTTCTTC.

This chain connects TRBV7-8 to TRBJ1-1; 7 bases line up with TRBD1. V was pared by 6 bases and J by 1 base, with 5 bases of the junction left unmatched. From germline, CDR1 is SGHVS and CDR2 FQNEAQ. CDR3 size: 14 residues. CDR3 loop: CASRIGGWNTEAFF. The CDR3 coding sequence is TGTGCCAGCAGAATAGGGGGCTGGAACACTGAAGCTTTCTTT.

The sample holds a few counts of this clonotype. The CDR3 protein is CASRSGGRDTQYF. The CDR3 bases are TGTGCCAGCAGGAGCGGGGGGAGAGATACGCAGTATTTT. V is TRBV6-1 and J is TRBJ2-3; 9 bases match TRBD2. V was pared by 6 bases and J by 5 bases, with 3 bases of the junction left unmatched. This CDR3 has 13 residues. In germline, CDR1 is MNHNS, CDR2 SASEGT.

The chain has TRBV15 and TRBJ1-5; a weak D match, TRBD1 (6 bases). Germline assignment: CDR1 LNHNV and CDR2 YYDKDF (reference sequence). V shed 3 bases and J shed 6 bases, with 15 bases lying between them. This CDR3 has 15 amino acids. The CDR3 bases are TGTGCCACCAGCAGCTTCAGGGGACGCGGTCAGCCCCAGCATTTT. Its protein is CATSSFRGRGQPQHF.